This T cell receptor (beta chain) was captured by sequencing in a study of shared clonotypes between healthy human individuals. Those who donated were healthy HIV-negative adults, with no recent acute infections or vaccinations reported. Around 83 million PBMCs served as the genomic DNA source for unsorted samples. The CDR3 contains 16 residues. Between the trimmed V and J ends, which lost 2 bases and 4 bases, there was a span of 15 bases. CDR1 is MNHEY, CDR2 SMNVEV, per germline (reference sequence). Running of the assay took place at deep level. For unsorted PBMC, 250 to 350 ng DNA per replicate equaled about 30,000 T cell genomes. Profiled with immunoSEQ multiplex PCR; TCRdb holds only in-frame clones, not every one. The sample includes fewer than 600,000 clones, around 77% of them seen just once.

This sequence was found in a woman aged 35 to 49 in good health. Some clones in this sample may be carry-over from other donors' samples. The chain joins TRBV27 to TRBJ1-5; a possible D gene is TRBD1 (5 bases). Sequences were obtained from PBMCs. The CDR3: CASSLTGTVGNQPQHF. The CDR3 DNA is TGTGCCAGCAGTTTAACGGGGACCGTAGGGAATCAGCCCCAGCATTTT.